This entry lists 25 T cell receptor beta chains sequenced from one sample in a study of T cells of healthy individuals. One entry per CDR3 protein, called by TCRdb with MiXCR from the 5' RACE reads. This table has over 95,000 distinct CDR3 sequences, approximately 18% appearing once. The receptors shown here come from a human donor in good health.

This clonotype was recorded at least ten times. The chain employs TRBV6-4 and TRBJ2-1, with TRBD1 matching over 10 bases. With V trimmed by 0 bases and J by 11 bases, 7 bases remained unmatched. The CDR3 is 15 residues long. CDR1 and CDR2 (germline): MRHNA, SNTAGT. The CDR3 loop reads CASSDSAGTGDQQFF. The CDR3 nucleotides are TGTGCCAGCAGTGACTCGGCTGGGACAGGGGATCAGCAGTTCTTC.

This chain links TRBV7-3 with TRBJ2-1, with 10 bases matching TRBD1. J gave up 6 bases and V 2 bases, and 7 bases lay outside the gene matches. Germline loops: CDR1 SGHTA, CDR2 FQGTGA. This CDR3 spans 16 amino acids. The chain's CDR3 is CASSLFPGQGTNEQFF. CDR3 DNA sequence: TGTGCCAGCAGCTTATTCCCGGGACAGGGGACCAATGAGCAGTTCTTC. The whole variable domain, remainder taken from reference TRBV7-3 and TRBJ2-1, is GAGVSQTPSNKVTEKGKYVELRCDPISGHTALYWYRQSLGQGPEFLIYFQGTGAADDSGLPNDRFFAVRPEGSVSTLKIQRTERGDSAVYLCASSLFPGQGTNEQFFGPGTRLTVL.

This clonotype was observed a few times. This sequence joins TRBV5-1 and TRBJ2-3; D gene unclear. From germline, CDR1 is SGHRS and CDR2 YFSETQ. V dropped 4 bases and J dropped 3 bases, with 6 bases sitting between them. CDR3 length equals 12 residues. The CDR3 bases are TGCGCCAGCAGCAAACGGACAGATACGCAGTATTTT. This gives the protein CASSKRTDTQYF.

The chain employs TRBV11-3 and TRBJ2-3; 13 bases fit TRBD2. The germline V gene encodes CDR1 SGHNT and CDR2 YENEEA. This CDR3 comprises 16 residues. V gave up 5 bases and J gave up 6 bases; unmatched junction bases: 8. The CDR3: CASSPGTSGDRDTQYF. CDR3 coding DNA: TGTGCCAGCAGCCCGGGGACTAGCGGGGATAGGGATACGCAGTATTTT.

This clonotype has only a few counts. The chain carries TRBV20-1 and TRBJ2-1; 9 bases map to TRBD2. The V segment lost 5 bases and the J segment 4 bases; nucleotides outside the gene matches: 3. Germline V gene lookup returns CDR1 DFQATT and CDR2 SNEGSKA (reference sequence). The CDR3 contains 13 residues. DNA of the CDR3: TGCAGTGCTGTAGCGGGAGAGTACAATGAGCAGTTCTTC. This encodes CSAVAGEYNEQFF.

There are a few counts of this clonotype. The rearrangement joins TRBV15 to TRBJ2-7, with a possible D match to TRBD2 (6 bases). Germline V lookup: CDR1 LNHNV, CDR2 YYDKDF (reference sequence). The CDR3 runs 13 residues. Trimming left V 9 bases short and J 2 bases short, with 14 bases between. CDR3 bases: TGTGCCACGGCCCCGGGAGCGACCTACGAGCAGTACTTC. Amino acids: CATAPGATYEQYF.

This clonotype was picked up a small number of times. The rearrangement links TRBV12-3 or TRBV12-4 to TRBJ1-5; no reliable D call. Trimming cost V 8 bases and J 0 bases, with 11 bases left between them. The CDR3 totals 14 residues. The CDR3 nucleotides are TGTGCCAGCTTCCGAGGTGATAGCAATCAGCCCCAGCATTTT. Translation gives CASFRGDSNQPQHF.

The gene calls are TRBV5-1 and TRBJ2-2, with 8 bases lining up with TRBD1. CDR1 SGHRS and CDR2 YFSETQ come from the germline V gene. With 0 bases clipped from V and 5 bases from J, the junction kept 3 bases outside the gene matches. The CDR3 covers 15 residues. The CDR3 bases are TGCGCCAGCAGCTTGGAGGGACAGGAGACCGGGGAGCTGTTTTTT. Encoded protein: CASSLEGQETGELFF.

A few counts support this clonotype. This CDR3 is CASSLAGGGDTQYF. Here the CDR3 DNA reads TGTGCCAGCAGTTTAGCCGGGGGGGGGGATACGCAGTATTTT. The V and J genes are TRBV12-3 or TRBV12-4 and TRBJ2-3; 8 bases align to TRBD2. After removal of 0 bases from V and 6 bases from J, the junction contained 2 bases not matched to a gene. The CDR3 covers 14 residues.

The rearrangement links TRBV6-5 to TRBJ1-5, with D hard to call. The V gene's germline CDR1 is MNHEY and CDR2 SVGAGI. V was pared by 6 bases and J by 1 base, with 10 bases between. CDR3 length: 14 residues. CDR3 nucleotides: TGTGCCAGCAGGTTCGACGGAAGCAATCAGCCCCAGCATTTT. Translated: CASRFDGSNQPQHF.

This clonotype has ten or more counts. This rearrangement joins TRBV19 to TRBJ2-7, with D possibly TRBD2 on 6 matching bases. Germline V gene data show CDR1 as LNHDA and CDR2 as SQIVND (reference sequence). This CDR3 has 15 residues. Between the trimmed V and J ends, which lost 5 bases and 5 bases, there was a span of 19 bases. The CDR3 DNA is TGTGCCAGTAGTCCGGTAGCGGATCCGATCCACGAGCAGTACTTC. The encoded protein is CASSPVADPIHEQYF.

This clonotype has more than one count but fewer than ten. The chain recombines TRBV18 with TRBJ1-1, with D hard to call. The CDR3 length is 14 residues. Germline V gene lookup returns CDR1 KGHSH and CDR2 LQKENI. Trimming removed 2 bases from V and 1 base from J, with 8 bases in between. DNA for the CDR3: TGTGCCAGCTCACCAACTGCAGAGAACACTGAAGCTTTCTTT. As protein: CASSPTAENTEAFF.

This clonotype was counted only a few times. The chain has TRBV7-3 and TRBJ2-3, with TRBD2 matching 7 bases. Trimming cost V 5 bases and J 2 bases; bases outside gene matches: 7. The CDR3 totals 15 residues. Germline lookup yields CDR1 SGHTA and CDR2 FQGTGA. CDR3 protein: CASSHRGDSTDTQYF. CDR3 in DNA: TGTGCCAGCAGCCACCGGGGGGACTCCACAGATACGCAGTATTTT.

This clonotype was seen repeatedly, ten times or more. CDR3 loop: CASSYMGQPQHF. CDR3 DNA: TGTGCCAGCAGTTATATGGGTCAGCCCCAGCATTTT. V is TRBV12-3 or TRBV12-4 and J is TRBJ1-5; no firm D call. The ends were cut back, 4 bases at V and 6 bases at J, with 7 bases in the middle. The CDR3 is 12 amino acids.

The rearrangement uses TRBV4-1 and TRBJ2-1, with a tentative D call TRBD1 (6 bases). Germline V CDR1 and CDR2: MGHRA, YSYEKL. V was cut by 2 bases and J by 3 bases, with 8 bases left in between. The CDR3 totals 14 residues. This CDR3 reads CASSQQGHYNEQFF. DNA of the CDR3: TGCGCCAGCAGCCAACAGGGGCACTACAATGAGCAGTTCTTC.

V usage is TRBV2 and J usage is TRBJ1-3; 9 nucleotides match TRBD1. The V and J ends lost 6 bases and 7 bases, in that order; junction bases with no gene match: 7. The CDR3 length is 14 residues. CDR1 is SNHLY, CDR2 FYNNEI, per germline. The CDR3 reads CASSPGQGTNTIYF. CDR3 bases: TGTGCCAGCAGCCCAGGACAGGGGACGAACACCATATATTTT.

This clonotype was observed a few times. The V gene is TRBV4-3, the J gene TRBJ1-1; TRBD1 matches at 8 bases. Germline V gene data show CDR1 as LGHNA and CDR2 as YSLEER. The junction had 14 bases not matched to a gene; V was cut back by 1 base and J by 4 bases. CDR3 length equals 18 residues. The CDR3, as DNA: TGCGCCAGCAGCCAAGCGGTCGGGTTTAGCAGGGGGCTCACTGAAGCTTTCTTT. This encodes CASSQAVGFSRGLTEAFF.

Ten or more counts support this clonotype. The CDR3 protein is CASGRETQYF. The CDR3 bases are TGTGCCAGCGGGCGCGAGACCCAGTACTTC. The chain links TRBV28 to TRBJ2-5; D is unresolved. Germline V gene lookup returns CDR1 MDHEN and CDR2 SYDVKM. Trimming cost V 8 bases and J 5 bases, with 6 bases left between them. This CDR3 is 10 amino acids long.

This clonotype was seen a few times. The chain carries TRBV4-1 and TRBJ1-5; 7 bases are a match to TRBD1. From germline, CDR1 is MGHRA and CDR2 YSYEKL. V shed 5 bases, J shed 4 bases, and the junction held 11 bases outside the gene matches. This CDR3 contains 16 residues. The CDR3 region is CASSTGQADPNQPQHF. DNA for the CDR3: TGCGCCAGCAGCACCGGACAGGCCGACCCAAATCAGCCCCAGCATTTT.

This clonotype was seen a handful of times. The chain employs TRBV7-2 and TRBJ1-2; 7 nucleotides line up with TRBD1. Germline assignment: CDR1 SGHTA and CDR2 FQGNSA. Trimming cost V 5 bases and J 0 bases; bases outside gene matches: 3. The CDR3 consists of 14 residues. The CDR3 is CASSLQGTNYGYTF. In DNA form, the CDR3 reads TGTGCCAGCAGCCTACAGGGGACTAACTATGGCTACACCTTC.

The V call is TRBV2, the J call TRBJ2-5, with D unclear. With 6 bases removed from V and 4 bases from J, the gap between germline ends came to 12 bases. The germline V gene encodes CDR1 SNHLY and CDR2 FYNNEI. The CDR3 has 13 residues. Here the CDR3 reads CASSVTWGETQYF. Written as DNA, the CDR3 is TGTGCCAGCAGCGTGACCTGGGGAGAGACCCAGTACTTC.

The sample holds many counts of this clonotype. The chain is built from TRBV4-3 and TRBJ1-6; tentative D call: TRBD1 (6 bases). The CDR3 sequence is 16 residues long. Deletions cut 1 base from V and 6 bases from J, with 13 bases between. Looked up from germline, CDR1 is LGHNA and CDR2 is YSLEER. This CDR3 reads CASSQVVTGANSPLHF. For the CDR3, the DNA is TGCGCCAGCAGCCAAGTGGTGACAGGCGCTAATTCACCCCTCCACTTT.

This clonotype was observed a handful of times. The chain combines TRBV19 with TRBJ2-7; 10 nucleotides agree with TRBD2. CDR3 length: 19 amino acids. V dropped 5 bases and J dropped 2; count of bases not matched to a gene: 18. The V gene's germline CDR1 is LNHDA and CDR2 SQIVND (reference sequence). The CDR3 sequence: CASSEAASGSHPGAYEQYF. As DNA, the CDR3 is TGTGCCAGTAGTGAGGCCGCTAGCGGGAGCCACCCTGGGGCCTACGAGCAGTACTTC.

This clonotype was seen ten or more times. As DNA, the CDR3 is TGTGCTACAGGGACAGGAGAGACCGGGGAGCTGTTTTTT. Residues: CATGTGETGELFF. The rearrangement joins TRBV12-5 to TRBJ2-2; TRBD1 aligns across 8 bases. This CDR3 is 13 amino acids long. Trimming took 10 bases from V and 5 from J; bases not matched to a gene: 6. Germline lookup yields CDR1 LGHNT and CDR2 FRNRAP.

The rearrangement links TRBV29-1 to TRBJ1-2; no reliable D call. The CDR3 consists of 13 residues. Germline loops: CDR1 SQVTM, CDR2 ANQGSEA. The V and J ends lost 1 base and 6 bases respectively, with 12 bases between them. Written as DNA, the CDR3 is TGCAGCGTTGAAGTGGGATCTGGAGATGGCTACACCTTC. It translates to CSVEVGSGDGYTF.